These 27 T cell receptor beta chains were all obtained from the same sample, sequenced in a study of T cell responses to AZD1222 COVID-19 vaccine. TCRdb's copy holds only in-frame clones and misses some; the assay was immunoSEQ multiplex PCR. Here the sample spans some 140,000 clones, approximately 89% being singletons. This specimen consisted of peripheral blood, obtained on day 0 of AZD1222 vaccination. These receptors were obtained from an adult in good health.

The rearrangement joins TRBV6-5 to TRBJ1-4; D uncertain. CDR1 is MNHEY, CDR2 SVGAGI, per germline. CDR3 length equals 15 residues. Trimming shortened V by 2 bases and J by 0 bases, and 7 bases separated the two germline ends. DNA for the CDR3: TGTGCCAGCAGTTACACGGGGACAACTAATGAAAAACTGTTTTTT. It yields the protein CASSYTGTTNEKLFF.

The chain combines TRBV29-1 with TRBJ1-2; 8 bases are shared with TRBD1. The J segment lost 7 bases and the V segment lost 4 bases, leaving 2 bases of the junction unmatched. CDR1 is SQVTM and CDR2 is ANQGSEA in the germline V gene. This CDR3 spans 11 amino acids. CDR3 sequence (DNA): TGCAGCGTTGGGACAGGGTCTGGCTACACCTTC. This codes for CSVGTGSGYTF.

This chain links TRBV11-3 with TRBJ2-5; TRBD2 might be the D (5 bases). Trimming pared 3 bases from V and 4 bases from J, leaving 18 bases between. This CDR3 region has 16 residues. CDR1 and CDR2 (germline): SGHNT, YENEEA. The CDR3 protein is CASSLLLGRGAETQYF. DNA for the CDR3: TGTGCCAGCAGCTTGCTTCTCGGTCGGGGTGCAGAGACCCAGTACTTC.

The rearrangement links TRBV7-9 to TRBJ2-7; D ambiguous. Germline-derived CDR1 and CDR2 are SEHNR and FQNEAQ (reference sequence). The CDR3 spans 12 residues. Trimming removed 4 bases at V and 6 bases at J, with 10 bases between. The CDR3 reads CASSSQPIEQYF. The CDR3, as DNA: TGTGCCAGCAGCTCACAACCGATCGAGCAGTACTTC.

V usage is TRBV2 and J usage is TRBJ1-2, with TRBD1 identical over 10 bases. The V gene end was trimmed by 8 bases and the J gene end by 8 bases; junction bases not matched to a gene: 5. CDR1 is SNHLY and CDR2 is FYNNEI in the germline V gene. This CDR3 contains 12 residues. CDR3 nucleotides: TGTGCCAGCGGAAAGACAGGGGGCGGCTACACCTTC. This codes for CASGKTGGGYTF.

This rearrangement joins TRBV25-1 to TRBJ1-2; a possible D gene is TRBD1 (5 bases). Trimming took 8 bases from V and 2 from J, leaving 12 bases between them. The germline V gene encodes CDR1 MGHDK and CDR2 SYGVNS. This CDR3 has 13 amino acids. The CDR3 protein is CASVRDENYGYTF. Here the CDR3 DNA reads TGTGCCAGCGTCCGGGACGAAAACTATGGCTACACCTTC.

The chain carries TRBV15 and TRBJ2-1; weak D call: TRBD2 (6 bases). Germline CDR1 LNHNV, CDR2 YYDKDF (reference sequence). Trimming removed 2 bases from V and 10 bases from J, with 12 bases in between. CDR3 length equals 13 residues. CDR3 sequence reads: CATSRRPSVEQFF. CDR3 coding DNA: TGTGCCACCAGCAGAAGGCCTAGCGTAGAGCAGTTCTTC.

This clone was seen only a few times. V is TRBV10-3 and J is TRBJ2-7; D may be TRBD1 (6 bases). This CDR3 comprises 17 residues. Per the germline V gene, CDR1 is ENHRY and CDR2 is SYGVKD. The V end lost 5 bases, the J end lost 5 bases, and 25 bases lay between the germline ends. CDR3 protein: CAISITLTGTMSNEQYF. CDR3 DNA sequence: TGTGCCATCAGTATAACCCTAACCGGGACAATGTCCAACGAGCAGTACTTC.

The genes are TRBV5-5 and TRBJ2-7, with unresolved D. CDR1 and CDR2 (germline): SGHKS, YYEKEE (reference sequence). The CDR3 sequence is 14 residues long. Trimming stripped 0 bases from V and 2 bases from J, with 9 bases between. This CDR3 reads CASSLELRTYEQYF. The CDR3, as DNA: TGTGCCAGCAGCTTGGAGCTGCGAACCTACGAGCAGTACTTC.

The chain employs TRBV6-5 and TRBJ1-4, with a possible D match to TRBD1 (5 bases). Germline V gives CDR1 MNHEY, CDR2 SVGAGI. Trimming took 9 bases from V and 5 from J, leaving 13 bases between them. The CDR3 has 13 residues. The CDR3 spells CASGAGGNEKLFF. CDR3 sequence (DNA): TGTGCCAGTGGGGCGGGGGGGAATGAAAAACTGTTTTTT.

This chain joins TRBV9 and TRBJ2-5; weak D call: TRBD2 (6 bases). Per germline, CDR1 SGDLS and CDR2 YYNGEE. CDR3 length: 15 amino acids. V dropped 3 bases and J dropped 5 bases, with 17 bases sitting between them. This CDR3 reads CASSERDRGGETQYF. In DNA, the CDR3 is TGTGCCAGCAGCGAGAGGGACCGTGGAGGGGAGACCCAGTACTTC.

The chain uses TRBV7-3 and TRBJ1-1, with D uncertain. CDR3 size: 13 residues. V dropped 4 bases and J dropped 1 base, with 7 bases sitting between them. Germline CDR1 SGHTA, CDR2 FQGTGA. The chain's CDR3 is CASSSGANTEAFF. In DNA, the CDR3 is TGTGCCAGCAGCTCTGGAGCGAACACTGAAGCTTTCTTT.

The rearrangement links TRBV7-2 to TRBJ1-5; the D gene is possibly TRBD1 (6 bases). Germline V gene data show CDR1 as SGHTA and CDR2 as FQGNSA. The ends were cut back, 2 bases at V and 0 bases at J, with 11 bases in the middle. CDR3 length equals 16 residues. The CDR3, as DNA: TGTGCCAGCAGCTTAAACAGGGTCTTTAGCAATCAGCCCCAGCATTTT. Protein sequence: CASSLNRVFSNQPQHF.

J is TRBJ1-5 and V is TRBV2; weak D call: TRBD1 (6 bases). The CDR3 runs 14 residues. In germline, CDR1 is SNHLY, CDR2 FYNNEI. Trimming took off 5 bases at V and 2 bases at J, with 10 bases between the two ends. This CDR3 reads CASSLQGGNQPQHF. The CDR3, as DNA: TGTGCCAGCAGTTTACAGGGTGGCAATCAGCCCCAGCATTTT.

This CDR3 is CASSGKGNQPQHF. The CDR3 DNA reads TGTGCCAGCAGTGGCAAAGGCAATCAGCCCCAGCATTTT. The V gene is TRBV12-3 or TRBV12-4, the J gene TRBJ1-5; D unclear. Between the trimmed V and J ends, which lost 5 bases and 2 bases, there was a span of 7 bases. The CDR3 is 13 amino acids.

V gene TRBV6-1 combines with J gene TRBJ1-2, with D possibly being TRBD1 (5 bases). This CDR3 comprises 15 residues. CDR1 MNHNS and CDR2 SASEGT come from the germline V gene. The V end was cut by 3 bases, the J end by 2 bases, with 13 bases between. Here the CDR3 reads CASSETVVSNYGYTF. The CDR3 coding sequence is TGTGCCAGCAGTGAGACAGTAGTTTCGAACTATGGCTACACCTTC.

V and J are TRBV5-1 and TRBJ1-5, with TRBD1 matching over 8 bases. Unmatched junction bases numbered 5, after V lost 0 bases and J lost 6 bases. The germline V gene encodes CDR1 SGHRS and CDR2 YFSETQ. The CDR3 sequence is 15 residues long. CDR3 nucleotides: TGCGCCAGCAGCTTGGATGGGACAGGAATTCAGCCCCAGCATTTT. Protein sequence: CASSLDGTGIQPQHF.

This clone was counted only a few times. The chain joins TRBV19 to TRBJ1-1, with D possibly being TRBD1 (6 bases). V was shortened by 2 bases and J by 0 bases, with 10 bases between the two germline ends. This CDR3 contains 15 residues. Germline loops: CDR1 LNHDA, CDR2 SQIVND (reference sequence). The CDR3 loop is CASSITGGVNTEAFF. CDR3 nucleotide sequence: TGTGCCAGTAGTATAACCGGGGGCGTGAACACTGAAGCTTTCTTT.

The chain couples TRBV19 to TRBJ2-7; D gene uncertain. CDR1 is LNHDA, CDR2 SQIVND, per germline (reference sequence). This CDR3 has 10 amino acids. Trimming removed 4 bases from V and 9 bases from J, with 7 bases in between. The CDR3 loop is CASSTCGQYF. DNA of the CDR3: TGTGCCAGTAGTACTTGTGGGCAGTACTTC.

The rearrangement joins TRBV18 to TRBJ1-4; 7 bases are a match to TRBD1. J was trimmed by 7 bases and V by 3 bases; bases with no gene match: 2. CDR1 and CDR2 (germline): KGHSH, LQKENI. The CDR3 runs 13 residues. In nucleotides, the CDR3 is TGTGCCAGCTCACCGGGACAGATTGAAAAACTGTTTTTT. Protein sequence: CASSPGQIEKLFF.

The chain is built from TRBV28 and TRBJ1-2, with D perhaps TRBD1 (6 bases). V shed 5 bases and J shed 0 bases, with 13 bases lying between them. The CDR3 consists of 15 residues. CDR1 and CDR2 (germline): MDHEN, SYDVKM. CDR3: CASSLQGWANYGYTF. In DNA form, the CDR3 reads TGTGCCAGCAGTCTACAGGGATGGGCTAACTATGGCTACACCTTC.

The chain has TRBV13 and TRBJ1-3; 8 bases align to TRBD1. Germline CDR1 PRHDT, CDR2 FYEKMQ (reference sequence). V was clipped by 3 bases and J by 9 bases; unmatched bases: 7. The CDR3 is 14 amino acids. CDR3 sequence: CASSLTGAGGTIYF. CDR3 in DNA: TGTGCCAGCAGCTTGACAGGGGCCGGGGGCACCATATATTTT.

DNA for the CDR3: TGTGCCAGCAACCCGGACAGGGGGATGAACACTGAAGCTTTCTTT. The encoded protein is CASNPDRGMNTEAFF. The chain joins TRBV2 to TRBJ1-1; TRBD1 agrees at 10 bases. Germline lookup yields CDR1 SNHLY and CDR2 FYNNEI. The CDR3 extends over 15 amino acids. Trimming removed 7 bases from V and 0 bases from J; junction bases left unmatched: 5.

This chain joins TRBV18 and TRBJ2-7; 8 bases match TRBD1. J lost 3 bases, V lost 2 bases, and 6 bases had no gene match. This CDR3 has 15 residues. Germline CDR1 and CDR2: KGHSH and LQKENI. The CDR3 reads CASSPWTGRIYEQYF. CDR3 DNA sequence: TGTGCCAGCTCACCATGGACAGGGAGGATCTACGAGCAGTACTTC.

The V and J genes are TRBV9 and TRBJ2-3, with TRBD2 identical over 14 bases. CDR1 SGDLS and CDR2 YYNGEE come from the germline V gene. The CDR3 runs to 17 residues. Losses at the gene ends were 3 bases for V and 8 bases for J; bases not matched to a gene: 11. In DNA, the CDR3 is TGTGCCAGCAGCGGGGGTGGGACTAGCGGGAGCCACGGTACGCAGTATTTT. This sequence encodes CASSGGGTSGSHGTQYF.

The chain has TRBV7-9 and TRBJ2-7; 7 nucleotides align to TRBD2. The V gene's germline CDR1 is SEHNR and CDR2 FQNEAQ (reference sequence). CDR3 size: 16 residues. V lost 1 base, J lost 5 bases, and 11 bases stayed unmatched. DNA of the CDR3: TGTGCCAGCAGCTTAGTTCTCGCGACTAGCATCGACGAGCAGTACTTC. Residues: CASSLVLATSIDEQYF.

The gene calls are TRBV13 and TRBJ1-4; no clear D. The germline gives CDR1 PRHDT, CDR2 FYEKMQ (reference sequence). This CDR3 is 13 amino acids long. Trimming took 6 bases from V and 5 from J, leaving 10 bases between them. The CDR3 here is CASSRLGNEKLFF. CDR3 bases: TGTGCCAGCAGTCGACTTGGGAATGAAAAACTGTTTTTT.